In this sample, the clone carrying this TCR beta chain turned up a few times. Its target is not known. Some clones are missing from TCRdb's copy, which holds only in-frame ones; the method was immunoSEQ multiplex PCR. The table has 110,000 to 150,000 clones, 94% seen once. V shed 4 bases and J shed 2 bases, with 8 bases lying between them. The V gene's germline CDR1 is MDHEN and CDR2 SYDVKM. The CDR3 is made up of 13 amino acids. These data belong to a study of cytomegalovirus exposure and HLA in healthy donors. The approximately 130-subject validation cohort, separate from the 666-subject first cohort, included the donors. Whole-study results and caveats: The authors listed 150 or so TCR beta chains as cytomegalovirus-associated. Later, an analysis found that TCR clusters from the first cohort tended to co-occur in the 120 or so validation repertoires.

The chain carries TRBV28 and TRBJ1-2, with D possibly being TRBD1 (6 bases). This clonotype was obtained from a man aged 18 to 30 in good health and CMV-seropositive. The sequenced sample was PBMCs. CDR3 sequence reads: CASSSDRNYGYTF. As DNA, the CDR3 is TGTGCCAGCAGTTCCGACAGGAACTATGGCTACACCTTC.